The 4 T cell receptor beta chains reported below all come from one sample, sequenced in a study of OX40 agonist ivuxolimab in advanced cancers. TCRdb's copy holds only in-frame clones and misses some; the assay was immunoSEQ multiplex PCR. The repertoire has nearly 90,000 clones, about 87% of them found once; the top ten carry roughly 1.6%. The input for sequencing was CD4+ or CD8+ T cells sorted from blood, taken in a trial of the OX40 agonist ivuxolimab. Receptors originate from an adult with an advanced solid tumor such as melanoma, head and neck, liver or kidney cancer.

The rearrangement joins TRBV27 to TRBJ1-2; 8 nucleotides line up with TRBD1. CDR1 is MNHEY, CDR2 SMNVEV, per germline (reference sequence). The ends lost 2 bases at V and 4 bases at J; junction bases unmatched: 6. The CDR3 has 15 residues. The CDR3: CASSLTGGQGYGYTF. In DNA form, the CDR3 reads TGTGCCAGCAGTTTAACGGGAGGACAGGGCTATGGCTACACCTTC.

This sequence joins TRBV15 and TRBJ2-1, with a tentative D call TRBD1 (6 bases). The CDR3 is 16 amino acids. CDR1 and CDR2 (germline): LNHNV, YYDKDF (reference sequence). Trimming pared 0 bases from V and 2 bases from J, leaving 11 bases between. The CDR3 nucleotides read TGTGCCACCAGCAGAGATCGGTGGGGGCCCTACAATGAGCAGTTCTTC. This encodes CATSRDRWGPYNEQFF.

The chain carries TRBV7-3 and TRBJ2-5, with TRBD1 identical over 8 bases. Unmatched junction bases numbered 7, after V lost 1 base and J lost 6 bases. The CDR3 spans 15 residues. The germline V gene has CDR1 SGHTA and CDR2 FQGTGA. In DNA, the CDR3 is TGTGCCAGCAGCTTAAACCCCGGACAGGGAAAGACCCAGTACTTC. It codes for CASSLNPGQGKTQYF. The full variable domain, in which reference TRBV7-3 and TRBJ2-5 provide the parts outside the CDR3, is GAGVSQTPSNKVTEKGKYVELRCDPISGHTALYWYRQSLGQGPEFLIYFQGTGAADDSGLPNDRFFAVRPEGSVSTLKIQRTERGDSAVYLCASSLNPGQGKTQYFGPGTRLLVL.

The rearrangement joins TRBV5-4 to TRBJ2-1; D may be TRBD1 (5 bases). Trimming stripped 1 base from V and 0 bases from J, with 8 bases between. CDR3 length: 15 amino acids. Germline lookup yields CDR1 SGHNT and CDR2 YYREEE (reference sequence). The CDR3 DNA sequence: TGTGCCAGCAGCTTGTCAGGGCCCTCCTACAATGAGCAGTTCTTC. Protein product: CASSLSGPSYNEQFF.